The clone carrying this T cell receptor (beta chain) was counted ten times or more. This specimen comes from a study of CD8 T cells in ankylosing spondylitis. With V trimmed by 5 bases and J by 4 bases, 10 bases remained unmatched. CDR1 KGHSH and CDR2 LQKENI come from the germline V gene. The CDR3 loop spans 15 amino acids. Libraries for TCR beta were made by quantitative 5'-RACE with molecular barcodes. TCRdb re-called the 5' RACE reads with MiXCR, one entry per CDR3 protein. The sample carries some 240,000 distinct CDR3 sequences, about 24% recorded once. V and J are TRBV18 and TRBJ2-7; 8 bases match TRBD1. The sequence was collected from a male donor with ankylosing spondylitis or in good health (not recorded which). The sequencing input was blood, either unsorted or a sorted T cell fraction (not recorded which). The CDR3 region has the DNA TGTGCCAGCTCAGAGAACAGGGGGACGGCGTACGAGCAGTACTTC. Protein: CASSENRGTAYEQYF.